This TCR beta chain was sequenced during a study of T cells in localized non-small cell lung cancer. The method was immunoSEQ multiplex PCR; TCRdb's version includes in-frame clones alone and lacks a portion of them. The sample includes 31,000 or so clones, roughly 88% of them seen just once. Broader study findings: Highest T cell clonality was seen in uninvolved adjacent lung, surpassing that measured in tumor. There were a median around 57 of the top 100 tumor clones appearing in adjacent lung. Higher blood T cell density went with longer overall survival. Heterogeneity stays possible, as sequencing covered only one tumor region.

Notes on this clone: Its matching antigen is unknown.

The CDR3 is 13 residues long. Germline lookup yields CDR1 SGHTA and CDR2 FQGNSA. Trimming took 5 bases from V and 6 from J; bases not matched to a gene: 3. This specimen was peripheral blood mononuclear cells, taken before any cancer treatment. The chain is built from TRBV7-2 and TRBJ2-3; 9 bases map to TRBD1. This clonotype originated in a woman aged 35-75 years with stage III lung adenocarcinoma. The CDR3 nucleotides are TGTGCCAGCAGCCGGGACAGGGACGATACGCAGTATTTT. Translating gives CASSRDRDDTQYF.